These T cell receptor beta chains were read from a single sample in a study of HIV-infected patients and healthy controls. TCRdb itself ran the 5' RACE reads through MiXCR, one entry per CDR3 protein. Of 7,500 to 10,000 distinct CDR3 sequences listed, 8% are singletons. Material: blood, obtained before antiretroviral therapy. Every receptor here comes from an adult with HIV infection. The donor label of this sample is uncertain. CDR3s include the opening cysteine and the closing phenylalanine or tryptophan. Each record gives: J gene, V gene, CDR3 protein.

TRBJ2-3	TRBV7-2	CASSSPRSTQYF
TRBJ1-4	TRBV5-1	CASSYGRLPQDNEKLFF
TRBJ2-1	TRBV10-2	CASRRTVLGREQFF
TRBJ1-5	TRBV6-5	CASSITGGGGNQPQHF
TRBJ2-3	TRBV7-2	CASSIRAVRYTQYF
TRBJ2-5	TRBV12-3/TRBV12-4	CASSLGGVSQYF
TRBJ2-3	TRBV20-1	CSALDWATDTQYF
TRBJ1-6	TRBV4-1	CASSQDLQGVWSPLHF
TRBJ1-1	TRBV2	CASSLNRNTEAFF
TRBJ1-1	TRBV7-6	CASSLAMAGMNTEAFF
TRBJ2-7	TRBV6-5	CASSYLPSRGRGEQYF
TRBJ2-7	TRBV9	CASSEGLAGGNSYEQYF
TRBJ2-2	TRBV6-5	CASMGRAAGELFF
TRBJ2-2	TRBV30	CAWSVRQGGGELFF
TRBJ2-7	TRBV12-3/TRBV12-4	CASSRGLAGEQYF
TRBJ1-5	TRBV12-3/TRBV12-4	CASSHGTGYNQPQHF
TRBJ1-3	TRBV12-3/TRBV12-4	CASSPPRGTVGNTIYF
TRBJ1-2	TRBV7-9	CASSLAETVSYGYTF
TRBJ2-7	TRBV5-4	CASSLDPSGSYEQYF
TRBJ2-2	TRBV2	CASSRTSANTGELFF
TRBJ2-5	TRBV5-1	CASRETSGAQETQYF
TRBJ2-7	TRBV21-1	CASSIVTPNSYEQYF
TRBJ2-5	TRBV14	CASSQNQAGGETQYF